This T cell receptor beta chain originates from a study of response to subunit inactivated influenza vaccine. V lost 5 bases to trimming and J lost 8 bases, with 13 bases between them. The V gene's germline CDR1 is SEHNR and CDR2 FQNEAQ (reference sequence). The CDR3 sequence is 13 residues long. With regard to this clonotype: Its target is not known.

Using its own MiXCR run on the RT-PCR reads, TCRdb lists one record per CDR3 protein. The sample holds approximately 480,000 distinct CDR3 sequences, about a tenth seen once. Findings of the study overall: T cells newly recruited by each seasonal influenza vaccination are few, the authors suggested.

This specimen consisted of PBMCs from blood, obtained more than 35 days after vaccination. The TCR comes from a man aged 50-59 years who received an inactivated influenza vaccine. The chain couples TRBV7-9 to TRBJ2-1; D may correspond to TRBD1 or TRBD2 (5 bases each). The CDR3 DNA follows: TGTGCCAGCAGCGGGACGGACTTCTATGAGCAGTTCTTC. Translated: CASSGTDFYEQFF.